This TCR beta chain was sequenced for a study of chemoradiotherapy in HPV16-positive cancers. The CDR3 runs 13 residues. V lost 5 bases and J 2 bases, leaving 10 bases between the germline ends. CDR1 MNHEY and CDR2 SMNVEV come from the germline V gene (reference sequence). Study observations and caveats: During treatment, candidate HPV-specific clones and E7-related motifs expanded in tumor. Only a couple of HPV16-positive patients supplied the functional HPV-specificity definition.

This clone was detected only once. What it recognizes is unknown. TCRdb's table, derived via immunoSEQ multiplex PCR, lists solely in-frame clones and lacks some. The profile shows 5,400 or so clones, roughly 74% of them singletons. The TCR originated in a human donor with HPV-associated anogenital cancer. The material was tumor tissue, obtained from a patient who underwent chemoradiotherapy. The chain employs TRBV27 and TRBJ2-7, with D hard to call. The CDR3 coding sequence is TGTGCCAGCAGTATAGCACCTACCTACGAGCAGTACTTC. It translates to CASSIAPTYEQYF.